This T cell receptor (beta chain) derives from a study of post-analysis software for immune sequencing data. Broader study findings: About five TRBV segments occurring more often in patients than controls included TRBV5-6, TRBV5-1 and TRBV20-1.

The CDR3 loop spans 15 amino acids. The germline V gene encodes CDR1 MDHEN and CDR2 SYDVKM. V was cut by 5 bases and J by 2 bases, with 13 bases left in between. The sample holds one count of this clonotype. The antigen is not known. Each TCR beta cDNA library carried unique molecular identifiers. TCRdb redid the calling of the PCR reads with MiXCR, one entry per CDR3 protein. The data hold 750,000 to 900,000 distinct CDR3 sequences, with 40% to 55% observed a single time. The material sequenced was blood. The V and J genes are TRBV28 and TRBJ1-5, with D unresolved. The sequence was obtained from a girl aged 10 to 17 with multiple sclerosis. The CDR3 sequence: CASSPRGRGNQPQHF. The CDR3 DNA reads TGTGCCAGCAGTCCCCGGGGAAGGGGCAATCAGCCCCAGCATTTT.